This entry features one TCR beta chain sequence. Its antigen is still unknown. Repertoires were generated with immunoSEQ multiplex PCR, while TCRdb's copy carries only in-frame clones and drops some. The sample lists some 100,000 clones, about four fifths occurring once. The entry originates in a study of radiotherapy plus CTLA-4 blockade in lung cancer. V was shortened by 2 bases and J by 2 bases, with 9 bases between the two germline ends. The germline gives CDR1 MNHEY, CDR2 SVGAGI. This CDR3 comprises 14 residues. Lung cancer patients with chemo-refractory metastatic non-small-cell disease were given focal radiation plus CTLA-4 blockade with ipilimumab. General study findings and limits: Among blood TCR repertoires after radiotherapy plus ipilimumab, tumor-derived clones expanded.

The receptor's source is a human donor with non-small cell lung cancer who had a partial response to radiotherapy plus ipilimumab. Source: peripheral blood, taken from a patient treated with radiotherapy plus ipilimumab. This rearrangement joins TRBV6-5 to TRBJ1-1, with D uncertain. The CDR3 spells CASSYGPGNTEAFF. In DNA, the CDR3 is TGTGCCAGCAGTTACGGCCCGGGAAACACTGAAGCTTTCTTT.